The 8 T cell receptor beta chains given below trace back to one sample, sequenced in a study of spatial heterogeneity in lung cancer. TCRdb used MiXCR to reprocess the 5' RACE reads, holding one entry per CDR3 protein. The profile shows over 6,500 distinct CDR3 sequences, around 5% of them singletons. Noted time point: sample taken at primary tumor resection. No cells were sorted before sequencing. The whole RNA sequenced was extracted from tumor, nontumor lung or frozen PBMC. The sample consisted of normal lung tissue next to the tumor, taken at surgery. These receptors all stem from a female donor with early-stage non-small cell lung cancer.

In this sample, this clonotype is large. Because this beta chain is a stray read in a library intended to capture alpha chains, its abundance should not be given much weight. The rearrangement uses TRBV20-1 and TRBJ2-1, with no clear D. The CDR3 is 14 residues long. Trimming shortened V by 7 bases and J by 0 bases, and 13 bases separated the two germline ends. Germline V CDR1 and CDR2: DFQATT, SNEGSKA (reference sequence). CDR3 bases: TGCAGTGTCGGTAGTGTTAGCTCCTACAATGAGCAGTTCTTC. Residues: CSVGSVSSYNEQFF.

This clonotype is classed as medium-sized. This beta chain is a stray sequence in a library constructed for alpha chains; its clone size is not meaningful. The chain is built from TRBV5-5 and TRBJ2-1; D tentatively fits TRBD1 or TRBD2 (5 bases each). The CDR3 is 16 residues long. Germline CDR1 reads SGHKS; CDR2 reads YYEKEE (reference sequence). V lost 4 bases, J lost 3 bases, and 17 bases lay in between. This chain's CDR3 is CASSARGDRYYNEQFF. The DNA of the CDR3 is TGTGCCAGCAGCGCCAGAGGGGACCGATACTACAATGAGCAGTTCTTC.

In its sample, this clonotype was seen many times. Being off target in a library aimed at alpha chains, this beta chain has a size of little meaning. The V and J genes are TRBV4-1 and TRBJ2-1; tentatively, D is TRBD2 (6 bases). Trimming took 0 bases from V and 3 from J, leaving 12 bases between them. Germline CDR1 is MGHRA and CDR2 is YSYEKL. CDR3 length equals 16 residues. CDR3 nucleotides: TGCGCCAGCAGCCAAGAGGGAGGAGTATTCTACAATGAGCAGTTCTTC. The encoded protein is CASSQEGGVFYNEQFF.

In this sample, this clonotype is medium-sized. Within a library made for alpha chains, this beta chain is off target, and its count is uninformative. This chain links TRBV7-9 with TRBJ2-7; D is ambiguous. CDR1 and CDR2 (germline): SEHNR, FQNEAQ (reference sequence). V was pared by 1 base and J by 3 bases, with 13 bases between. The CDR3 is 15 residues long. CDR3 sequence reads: CASSLVSGGHYEQYF. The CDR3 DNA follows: TGTGCCAGCAGCTTAGTTTCCGGCGGCCACTACGAGCAGTACTTC. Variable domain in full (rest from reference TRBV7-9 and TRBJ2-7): DTGVSQNPRHKITKRGQNVTFRCDPISEHNRLYWYRQTLGQGPEFLTYFQNEAQLEKSRLLSDRFSAERPKGSFSTLEIQRTEQGDSAMYLCASSLVSGGHYEQYFGPGTRLTVT.

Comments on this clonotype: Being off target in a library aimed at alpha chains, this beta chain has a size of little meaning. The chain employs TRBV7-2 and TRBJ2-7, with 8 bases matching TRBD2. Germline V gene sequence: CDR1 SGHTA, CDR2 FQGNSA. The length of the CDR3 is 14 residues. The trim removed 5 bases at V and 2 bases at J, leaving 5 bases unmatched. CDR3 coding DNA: TGTGCCAGCAGCCCCAGCGGGAGAACCTACGAGCAGTACTTC. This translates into CASSPSGRTYEQYF.

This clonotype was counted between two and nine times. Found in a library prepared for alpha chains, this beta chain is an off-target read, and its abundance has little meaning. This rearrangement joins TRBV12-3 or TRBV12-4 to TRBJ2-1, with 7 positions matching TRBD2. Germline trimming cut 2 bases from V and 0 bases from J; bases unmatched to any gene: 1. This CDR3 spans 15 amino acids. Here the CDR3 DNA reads TGTGCCAGCAGTTTACGCGGGAGCTCCTACAATGAGCAGTTCTTC. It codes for CASSLRGSSYNEQFF.

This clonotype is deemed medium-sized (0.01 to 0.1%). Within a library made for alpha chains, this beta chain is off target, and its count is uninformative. CDR3 nucleotides: TGTGCCAGCAGTTTATTGGGGACTTCCTACGAGCAGTACTTC. This translates into CASSLLGTSYEQYF. This chain uses TRBV28 with TRBJ2-7; D is possibly TRBD2 (6 bases). Germline assignment: CDR1 MDHEN and CDR2 SYDVKM. This CDR3 has 14 amino acids. The V end was cut by 1 base, the J end by 1 base, with 8 bases between.

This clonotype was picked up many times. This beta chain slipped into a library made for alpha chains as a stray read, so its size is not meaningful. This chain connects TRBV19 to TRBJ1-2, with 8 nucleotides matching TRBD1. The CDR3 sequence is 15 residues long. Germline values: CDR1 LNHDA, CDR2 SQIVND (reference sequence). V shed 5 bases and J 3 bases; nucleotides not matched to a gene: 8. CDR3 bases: TGTGCCAGTAGTCCCCCGGGACAGGCGTACTATGGCTACACCTTC. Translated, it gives CASSPPGQAYYGYTF. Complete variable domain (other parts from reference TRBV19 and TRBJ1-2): DGGITQSPKYLFRKEGQNVTLSCEQNLNHDAMYWYRQDPGQGLRLIYYSQIVNDFQKGDIAEGYSVSREKKESFPLTVTSAQKNPTAFYLCASSPPGQAYYGYTFGSGTRLTVV.